The rows below give T cell receptor beta chains drawn from one sample of a study of CD4 and CD8 cells across lung adenocarcinoma regions. TCRdb itself ran the PCR reads through MiXCR, one entry per CDR3 protein. The sample records 5,200 or so distinct CDR3 sequences, about half being singletons. The sequenced sample was CD8+ T cells from the margin of a lung tumor. Every receptor here comes from a male donor with lung adenocarcinoma. The CD4 and CD8 labels of this study may be unreliable. The CDR3 runs from the conserved cysteine through the conserved F or W. Fields, in order: clone size, D gene, J gene, V gene, CDR3 protein, CDR3 DNA. The D gene is left open where the match is weak. Size values are once, few and many counts, or a class for expanded clones, and some rows have none.

abundance: many
d_gene: -
j_gene: TRBJ2-3
v_gene: TRBV12-3/TRBV12-4
CDR3aa: CASSLDPRDTQYF
CDR3nt: TGTGCCAGCAGTTTAGACCCACGGGATACGCAGTATTTT

abundance: -
d_gene: -
j_gene: TRBJ2-5
v_gene: TRBV27
CDR3aa: CASSAGSGGRDKETQYF
CDR3nt: TGTGCCAGCAGTGCGGGTTCCGGGGGACGGGACAAAGAGACCCAGTACTTC

abundance: many
d_gene: -
j_gene: TRBJ2-4
v_gene: TRBV11-2
CDR3aa: CASSLGFQGGDIQYF
CDR3nt: TGTGCCAGCAGCTTAGGTTTCCAGGGAGGAGACATTCAGTACTTC

abundance: -
d_gene: -
j_gene: TRBJ2-3
v_gene: TRBV6-1
CDR3aa: CASSAVARGAQDTQYF
CDR3nt: TGTGCCAGCAGTGCGGTAGCGCGGGGCGCGCAAGATACGCAGTATTTT

abundance: once
d_gene: TRBD1
j_gene: TRBJ2-7
v_gene: TRBV6-1
CDR3aa: CASSGAGGESYEQYF
CDR3nt: TGTGCCAGCAGTGGAGCAGGGGGCGAGTCCTACGAGCAGTACTTC

abundance: -
d_gene: -
j_gene: TRBJ2-1
v_gene: TRBV7-2
CDR3aa: CAEQVYNEQFF
CDR3nt: TGTGCCGAACAGGTCTACAATGAGCAGTTCTTC

abundance: once
d_gene: TRBD1
j_gene: TRBJ1-2
v_gene: TRBV6-1
CDR3aa: CASSERPRGDGYTF
CDR3nt: TGTGCCAGCAGTGAAAGGCCCAGGGGGGATGGCTACACCTTC

abundance: medium-sized
d_gene: -
j_gene: TRBJ2-7
v_gene: TRBV7-2
CDR3aa: CASSQSGGTYYEQYF
CDR3nt: TGTGCCAGCAGCCAATCCGGCGGGACCTACTACGAGCAGTACTTC

abundance: -
d_gene: -
j_gene: TRBJ2-5
v_gene: TRBV6-5
CDR3aa: CASSYSGSSGEETQYF
CDR3nt: TGTGCCAGCAGTTACTCGGGGTCCTCAGGGGAAGAGACCCAGTACTTC

abundance: -
d_gene: -
j_gene: TRBJ2-5
v_gene: TRBV6-5
CDR3aa: CASSYGAQLQETQYF
CDR3nt: TGTGCCAGCAGTTACGGAGCACAGCTTCAAGAGACCCAGTACTTC

abundance: -
d_gene: TRBD2
j_gene: TRBJ2-1
v_gene: TRBV29-1
CDR3aa: CSVDGTSGGVFNEQFF
CDR3nt: TGCAGCGTTGACGGGACTAGCGGGGGGGTATTCAATGAGCAGTTCTTC

abundance: -
d_gene: TRBD2
j_gene: TRBJ2-5
v_gene: TRBV10-2
CDR3aa: CASGTTGGTQYF
CDR3nt: TGCGCCAGCGGGACTACCGGGGGGACCCAGTACTTC

abundance: -
d_gene: -
j_gene: TRBJ1-3
v_gene: TRBV6-1
CDR3aa: CASSRARGSGNTIYF
CDR3nt: TGTGCCAGCAGCCGAGCGCGGGGGAGCGGAAACACCATATATTTT

abundance: many
d_gene: TRBD2
j_gene: TRBJ2-1
v_gene: TRBV7-2
CDR3aa: CASSLVAGVGRNEQFF
CDR3nt: TGTGCCAGCAGCTTAGTGGCGGGAGTCGGTCGCAATGAGCAGTTCTTC

abundance: many
d_gene: -
j_gene: TRBJ2-5
v_gene: TRBV6-1
CDR3aa: CASSELVRTRETQYF
CDR3nt: TGTGCCAGCAGTGAATTGGTCAGAACTCGAGAGACCCAGTACTTC

abundance: -
d_gene: -
j_gene: TRBJ2-3
v_gene: TRBV7-7
CDR3aa: CASSLAGRTDTQYF
CDR3nt: TGTGCCAGCAGCTTAGCGGGCCGCACAGATACGCAGTATTTT

abundance: -
d_gene: TRBD1
j_gene: TRBJ2-3
v_gene: TRBV7-3
CDR3aa: CASSYGQGLTDTQYF
CDR3nt: TGTGCCAGCAGTTACGGACAGGGATTAACAGATACGCAGTATTTT

abundance: few
d_gene: -
j_gene: TRBJ2-5
v_gene: TRBV6-1
CDR3aa: CASRRTGSQYF
CDR3nt: TGTGCCAGCAGGAGAACGGGTTCCCAGTACTTC

abundance: -
d_gene: -
j_gene: TRBJ2-1
v_gene: TRBV6-1
CDR3aa: CASTGGSSYNEQFF
CDR3nt: TGTGCCAGCACTGGGGGGAGTTCCTACAATGAGCAGTTCTTC

abundance: -
d_gene: -
j_gene: TRBJ1-1
v_gene: TRBV7-2
CDR3aa: CASSFSGNTEAFF
CDR3nt: TGTGCCAGCAGCTTTTCAGGGAACACTGAAGCTTTCTTT

abundance: -
d_gene: -
j_gene: TRBJ2-7
v_gene: TRBV10-1
CDR3aa: CASSWDSTYEQYF
CDR3nt: TGCGCCAGCAGTTGGGACTCCACCTACGAGCAGTACTTC

abundance: many
d_gene: -
j_gene: TRBJ2-7
v_gene: TRBV6-1
CDR3aa: CASSESQGSYEQYF
CDR3nt: TGTGCCAGCAGTGAGAGCCAGGGCTCCTACGAGCAGTACTTC

abundance: -
d_gene: -
j_gene: TRBJ2-3
v_gene: TRBV5-6
CDR3aa: CASSELGGRSTDTQYF
CDR3nt: TGTGCCAGCAGCGAGTTAGGCGGACGGAGCACAGATACGCAGTATTTT

abundance: -
d_gene: -
j_gene: TRBJ2-2
v_gene: TRBV11-2
CDR3aa: CASSPLGGALTGELFF
CDR3nt: TGTGCCAGCAGCCCGCTTGGGGGGGCCTTGACCGGGGAGCTGTTTTTT

abundance: few
d_gene: -
j_gene: TRBJ1-1
v_gene: TRBV6-1
CDR3aa: CASSPRRGRAEAFF
CDR3nt: TGTGCCAGCAGCCCTAGGCGGGGGAGGGCTGAAGCTTTCTTT

abundance: -
d_gene: TRBD2
j_gene: TRBJ2-3
v_gene: TRBV6-1
CDR3aa: CASSELGGNTDTQFF
CDR3nt: TGTGCCAGCAGTGAACTGGGGGGGAACACAGATACGCAGTTTTTT

abundance: few
d_gene: TRBD2
j_gene: TRBJ2-4
v_gene: TRBV6-5
CDR3aa: CASSSTSSGRTGNIQYF
CDR3nt: TGTGCCAGCAGTTCGACCTCTAGCGGGAGGACAGGGAACATTCAGTACTTC

abundance: -
d_gene: TRBD2
j_gene: TRBJ2-1
v_gene: TRBV27
CDR3aa: CASVGRLAGSHNEQFF
CDR3nt: TGTGCCAGCGTGGGGCGACTAGCGGGGTCCCACAATGAGCAGTTCTTC

abundance: -
d_gene: -
j_gene: TRBJ2-5
v_gene: TRBV15
CDR3aa: CAQIIKKKKKF
CDR3nt: TGTGCCCAGATAATTAAAAAAAAAAAAAAATTT

abundance: -
d_gene: TRBD2
j_gene: TRBJ2-5
v_gene: TRBV11-3
CDR3aa: CASSLDGGGAPETQYF
CDR3nt: TGTGCCAGCAGCTTAGATGGCGGGGGGGCCCCAGAGACCCAGTACTTC

abundance: -
d_gene: -
j_gene: TRBJ2-1
v_gene: TRBV6-5
CDR3aa: CASSYSLYNEQFF
CDR3nt: TGTGCCAGCAGTTACTCGCTCTACAATGAGCAGTTCTTC

abundance: -
d_gene: TRBD2
j_gene: TRBJ2-1
v_gene: TRBV27
CDR3aa: CASSRTSGTLSYNEQFF
CDR3nt: TGTGCCAGCAGCCGAACTAGCGGGACCCTCTCCTACAATGAGCAGTTCTTC

abundance: -
d_gene: -
j_gene: TRBJ2-1
v_gene: TRBV7-3
CDR3aa: CASSPDSTRNEQFF
CDR3nt: TGTGCCAGCAGCCCCGACAGTACTCGCAATGAGCAGTTCTTC

abundance: few
d_gene: -
j_gene: TRBJ2-5
v_gene: TRBV15
CDR3aa: CATSRDRVRETQYF
CDR3nt: TGTGCCACCAGCCGGGACCGAGTGAGAGAGACCCAGTACTTC

abundance: -
d_gene: -
j_gene: TRBJ2-3
v_gene: TRBV9
CDR3aa: CASSVEGHYADTQYF
CDR3nt: TGTGCCAGCAGCGTAGAAGGGCACTACGCAGATACGCAGTATTTT

abundance: many
d_gene: TRBD2
j_gene: TRBJ2-5
v_gene: TRBV11-3
CDR3aa: CASSLEASGSARETQYF
CDR3nt: TGTGCCAGCAGCTTAGAGGCCAGCGGGAGCGCGAGAGAGACCCAGTACTTC

abundance: -
d_gene: TRBD1
j_gene: TRBJ2-3
v_gene: TRBV6-1
CDR3aa: CASRTSPGTGTDTQYF
CDR3nt: TGTGCCAGCAGGACCAGCCCCGGGACAGGTACAGATACGCAGTATTTT

abundance: -
d_gene: -
j_gene: TRBJ2-4
v_gene: TRBV6-1
CDR3aa: CASRRGSIQYF
CDR3nt: TGTGCCAGCAGGAGGGGTAGCATTCAGTACTTC

abundance: many
d_gene: -
j_gene: TRBJ2-7
v_gene: TRBV6-5
CDR3aa: CASSYSWEISDEQYF
CDR3nt: TGTGCCAGCAGTTACTCATGGGAGATTTCTGACGAGCAGTACTTC